Judged by abundance, the clone carrying this TCR beta chain is medium-sized. Its antigen is not identified. The sample has other DNA sequences that encode this CDR3 too. These data are taken from a study of OX40 agonist ivuxolimab in advanced cancers. The wider study: Three patients showed partial responses: one hepatocellular carcinoma and two cutaneous melanoma cases. Findings and limits, study-wide: At 0.1 to 3.0 mg/kg, CD4+ and CD8+ blood T cells expanded clonally by week 6. The mean number of expanded clones was higher in CD8+ T cells than in CD4+. Antigens targeted by the expanded peripheral T cells were not determined.

CDR3 length: 15 amino acids. Germline assignment: CDR1 GTSNPN and CDR2 SVGIG (reference sequence). V lost 1 base and J lost 2, with 11 bases in between. Data came from immunoSEQ multiplex PCR; TCRdb stores just in-frame clones and leaves some out. The sample has just over 15,000 clones; 50% to 75% are singletons. The TCR sequence derives from an adult with an advanced solid tumor such as melanoma, head and neck, liver or kidney cancer. Specimen: CD4+ or CD8+ T cells sorted from blood, collected in a trial of the OX40 agonist ivuxolimab. The rearrangement links TRBV30 to TRBJ2-2; maybe TRBD2 (6 bases). This chain's CDR3 is CAWSGGTLNTGELFF. The CDR3 bases are TGTGCCTGGAGTGGAGGGACTCTTAACACCGGGGAGCTGTTTTTT.